These T cell receptor beta chains were read from a single sample in a study of blood T cell repertoires in COVID-19. Profiling relied on immunoSEQ multiplex PCR, and the TCRdb table lists in-frame clones only, not all of them. Here the sample spans about 50,000 clones, less than 85% being singletons. The specimen sequenced was peripheral blood. These receptors were collected from a man aged 60 to 75 with acute or convalescent COVID-19. Each CDR3 is given with its conserved first and last residue. The order of the fields is D gene, J gene, V gene, clone size, CDR3 DNA, CDR3 protein. The D gene is left open where the match is weak. The size of a clone is reported for some rows only, either as once, few or many, or as a class for expanded clones.

>-|TRBJ1-3|TRBV21-1|-
TGTGCCAGCAGCAAAGTACAGGGGGCGTCTGGAAACACCATATATTTT
CASSKVQGASGNTIYF
>TRBD2|TRBJ2-1|TRBV10-1|-
TGCGCCAGCAGTGGGACTAGTTGGAATGAGCAGTTCTTC
CASSGTSWNEQFF
>TRBD1|TRBJ1-1|TRBV5-1|-
TGCGCCAGCAGCTTCAGGGGGTCGGACACTGAAGCTTTCTTT
CASSFRGSDTEAFF
>-|TRBJ2-4|TRBV30|-
TGTGCCTGGAGTTCCCCCACTCGGGACATTCAGTACTTC
CAWSSPTRDIQYF
>TRBD1|TRBJ1-1|TRBV18|-
TGTGCCAGCTCACCACCCCGAACAGGGGTGAACACTGAAGCTTTCTTT
CASSPPRTGVNTEAFF
>TRBD1|TRBJ1-5|TRBV7-2|-
TGTGCCAGCAGCTTAACCTGGGACAGTTATCAGCCCCAGCATTTT
CASSLTWDSYQPQHF
>TRBD1|TRBJ1-1|TRBV18|-
TGTGCCAGCTCACCCGACATGACAGGGCGCATGAACACTGAAGCTTTCTTT
CASSPDMTGRMNTEAFF
>-|TRBJ1-3|TRBV18|-
TGTGCCAGCTCACCTCCCGACGGGACACACTCTGGAAACACCATATATTTT
CASSPPDGTHSGNTIYF
>TRBD1|TRBJ1-5|TRBV11-2|-
TGTGCCAGCAGCTTAGGGACAGGCGGTAGGGGCAATCAGCCCCAGCATTTT
CASSLGTGGRGNQPQHF
>TRBD1|TRBJ1-1|TRBV4-3|once
TGCGCCAGCAGTAACCAGGGGGCGCAAACTGAAGCTTTCTTT
CASSNQGAQTEAFF
>TRBD1|TRBJ1-5|TRBV19|-
TGTGCCAGTAAAACCGGGACAGGGAGAGATCAGCCCCAGCATTTT
CASKTGTGRDQPQHF
>-|TRBJ2-1|TRBV27|once
TGTGCCAGCAGTTTATCGAGATTCAATGAGCAGTTCTTC
CASSLSRFNEQFF
>TRBD1|TRBJ1-3|TRBV5-1|-
TGCGCCAGCAGCCCACAGGGACAGGGGCTTACTGGAAACACCATATATTTT
CASSPQGQGLTGNTIYF
>-|TRBJ2-5|TRBV21-1|once
TGTGCCAGCAGCAAAGTGTCTGAGGGCATGGAGACCCAGTACTTC
CASSKVSEGMETQYF
>TRBD1|TRBJ2-7|TRBV7-6|-
TGTGCCAGCAGCTTAGAGCCGTCCGGACAGGGGGCCGCTTACGAGCAGTACTTC
CASSLEPSGQGAAYEQYF
>TRBD2|TRBJ2-3|TRBV4-3|-
TGCGCCAGCAGCCAAGATCCGGCTAGCGGGGGCCGAGATACGCAGTATTTT
CASSQDPASGGRDTQYF
>TRBD2|TRBJ2-5|TRBV18|once
TGTGCCAGCTCACTGCTTTTAACTAGCGGGGGGGCCTCCCCCCAGGAGACCCAGTACTTC
CASSLLLTSGGASPQETQYF
>TRBD1|TRBJ1-4|TRBV5-5|-
TGTGCCAGCAGCTTGTGGACCGGGACAGGGAGTGAAAAACTGTTTTTT
CASSLWTGTGSEKLFF
>-|TRBJ2-7|TRBV12-3/TRBV12-4|-
TGTGCCAGCAGTATGACGCGGTACGAGCAGTACTTC
CASSMTRYEQYF
>-|TRBJ2-7|TRBV13|once
TGTGCCAGCAGCTTAGGCTTCGAGATCTCCTACGAGCAGTACTTC
CASSLGFEISYEQYF
>-|TRBJ1-1|TRBV5-1|-
TGCGCCAGCAGCTACAGGGAGGGCACTGAAGCTTTCTTT
CASSYREGTEAFF
>TRBD1|TRBJ2-5|TRBV6-6|-
TGTGCCAGCAGTTACGGGGGACAGATGCAAGAGACCCAGTACTTC
CASSYGGQMQETQYF
>TRBD1|TRBJ2-6|TRBV10-3|-
TGTGCCGTCGAAGCGGACAGGGGGCGCCCTGGGGCCAACGTCCTGACTTTC
CAVEADRGRPGANVLTF
>TRBD1|TRBJ1-2|TRBV7-2|-
TGTGCCAGCAGCCCCGGGACAGGGGTAGAGGGCTACACCTTC
CASSPGTGVEGYTF
>TRBD1|TRBJ2-7|TRBV6-1|-
TGTGCCAGCAGTGAAGGGCCGGGACAGGTGACAACCTACGAGCAGTACTTC
CASSEGPGQVTTYEQYF
>TRBD1|TRBJ1-3|TRBV10-3|-
TGTGCCATCAGTGACCCGGGGACAGTTGGAAACACCATATATTTT
CAISDPGTVGNTIYF
>TRBD2|TRBJ2-3|TRBV5-6|-
TGTGCCAGCAGCCTAAAGACTAGCGGGGACACAGATACGCAGTATTTT
CASSLKTSGDTDTQYF
>-|TRBJ2-5|TRBV6-2/TRBV6-3|-
TGTGCCAGCAGTTACGGACAGATTCAAGAGACCCAGTACTTC
CASSYGQIQETQYF
>TRBD1|TRBJ1-1|TRBV7-9|few
TGTGCCAGCAGTTTCCCGGGACAGGGGGCTGAAGCTTTCTTT
CASSFPGQGAEAFF
>-|TRBJ2-1|TRBV20-1|few
TGCAGTGCTAGTGCAGGGCTCAATGAGCAGTTCTTC
CSASAGLNEQFF
>-|TRBJ1-5|TRBV2|-
TGTGCCAGCAGGCTACAGGGATTCGGCAATCAGCCCCAGCATTTT
CASRLQGFGNQPQHF
>-|TRBJ1-3|TRBV11-2|-
TGTGCCAGCAGCTTATCGCGTGGAAACACCATATATTTT
CASSLSRGNTIYF
>-|TRBJ1-2|TRBV21-1|-
TGTGCCAGCAGCAATGTCCCCACAGAGGGCTACACCTTC
CASSNVPTEGYTF
>TRBD2|TRBJ2-5|TRBV4-1|few
TGCGCCAGCAGCCAGCTGGGACTAGCGGGGAAAGAGACCCAGTACTTC
CASSQLGLAGKETQYF
>TRBD1|TRBJ1-1|TRBV27|-
TGTGCCAGCAGTGGTCAGGGGGGCTTGGGAACTGAAGCTTTCTTT
CASSGQGGLGTEAFF
>TRBD1|TRBJ1-2|TRBV5-5|-
TGTGCCAGCAGCTTGGATCCACAGGGGACTTGGGGCTACACCTTC
CASSLDPQGTWGYTF
>TRBD1|TRBJ2-5|TRBV19|-
TGTGCCAGTAGTCCCCGCCGTGGGACAGGGCCGGAGACCCAGTACTTC
CASSPRRGTGPETQYF
>-|TRBJ2-3|TRBV24-1|-
TGTGCCACCAGTGATTGGGGCAGCACAGATACGCAGTATTTT
CATSDWGSTDTQYF
>-|TRBJ1-2|TRBV7-8|-
TGTGCCAGCAGCACTCAGGGTACTGCTAACTATGGCTACACCTTC
CASSTQGTANYGYTF
>-|TRBJ1-3|TRBV6-5|-
TGTGCCAGCAGTCTTCAGTATTACTCTGGAAACACCATATATTTT
CASSLQYYSGNTIYF
>TRBD1|TRBJ2-3|TRBV10-2|-
TGCGCCAGCAGTGAGTTCGGGACAGGGGAAGGCACAGATACGCAGTATTTT
CASSEFGTGEGTDTQYF